One and the same sample provided the 6 T cell receptor beta chains below, sequenced in a study of radiotherapy plus CTLA-4 blockade in lung cancer. Sequencing used immunoSEQ multiplex PCR; TCRdb keeps in-frame clones, though not all of them. Of roughly 97,000 clones detected, 65% to 75% appear once; the ten largest clones hold around 2.8%. The starting material was peripheral blood, obtained from a patient treated with radiotherapy plus ipilimumab. The receptors shown here come from a human donor with non-small cell lung cancer who had a partial response to radiotherapy plus ipilimumab. Some clones in this sample may be carry-over from other donors' samples.

The chain links TRBV7-7 to TRBJ2-5; D unclear. This CDR3 spans 16 amino acids. Per the germline V gene, CDR1 is SSHAT and CDR2 is FNYEAQ (reference sequence). V gave up 9 bases and J gave up 1 base, with 21 bases separating them. The chain's CDR3 is CARKTTRRRPQETQYF. CDR3 coding DNA: TGTGCCAGGAAAACGACGAGGCGGAGACCCCAAGAGACCCAGTACTTC.

The V call is TRBV5-6, the J call TRBJ1-3; TRBD1 aligns across 9 bases. Germline CDR1 SGHDT, CDR2 YYEEEE. Germline trimming cut 4 bases from V and 2 bases from J; bases unmatched to any gene: 4. This CDR3 spans 15 amino acids. CDR3 DNA: TGTGCCAGCAGCCCGAGACAGGGGGCTGGAAACACCATATATTTT. This translates into CASSPRQGAGNTIYF.

This chain uses TRBV19 with TRBJ2-1; D not certain. The CDR3 has 15 amino acids. Deletions cut 3 bases from V and 1 base from J, with 10 bases between. Germline lookup yields CDR1 LNHDA and CDR2 SQIVND (reference sequence). CDR3: CASSIPRGSYNEQFF. For the CDR3, the DNA is TGTGCCAGTAGTATTCCGAGAGGATCCTACAATGAGCAGTTCTTC.

The chain employs TRBV7-2 and TRBJ2-1; the match to TRBD1 covers 9 bases. V shed 4 bases, J shed 1 base, and the junction held 5 bases outside the gene matches. Germline values: CDR1 SGHTA, CDR2 FQGNSA. The CDR3 sequence is 16 residues long. This CDR3 is CASSYLQGASYNEQFF. CDR3 in DNA: TGTGCCAGCAGCTACCTACAGGGGGCTTCCTACAATGAGCAGTTCTTC.

The chain employs TRBV9 and TRBJ2-2, with no clear D. With 0 bases removed from V and 2 bases from J, the gap between germline ends came to 11 bases. The CDR3 is 16 amino acids. The germline V gene has CDR1 SGDLS and CDR2 YYNGEE. The CDR3 loop reads CASSVVPVLNTGELFF. CDR3 in DNA: TGTGCCAGCAGCGTAGTTCCGGTCCTCAACACCGGGGAGCTGTTTTTT. The full variable domain, rest sourced from reference TRBV9 and TRBJ2-2, is DSGVTQTPKHLITATGQRVTLRCSPRSGDLSVYWYQQSLDQGLQFLIQYYNGEERAKGNILERFSAQQFPDLHSELNLSSLELGDSALYFCASSVVPVLNTGELFFGEGSRLTVL.

The chain has TRBV15 and TRBJ2-1; the match to TRBD2 covers 9 bases. There are 18 residues in the CDR3. Germline V gene lookup returns CDR1 LNHNV and CDR2 YYDKDF (reference sequence). The V gene end was trimmed by 1 base and the J gene end by 7 bases; junction bases not matched to a gene: 14. CDR3 nucleotides: TGTGCCACCAGCAGAGGTGGAGGCAGGTTTAGCGGGAGTAATGAGCAGTTCTTC. Translating it yields CATSRGGGRFSGSNEQFF. The complete variable domain, with remaining parts taken from reference TRBV15 and TRBJ2-1, reads DAMVIQNPRYQVTQFGKPVTLSCSQTLNHNVMYWYQQKSSQAPKLLFHYYDKDFNNEADTPDNFQSRRPNTSFCFLDIRSPGLGDTAMYLCATSRGGGRFSGSNEQFFGPGTRLTVL.